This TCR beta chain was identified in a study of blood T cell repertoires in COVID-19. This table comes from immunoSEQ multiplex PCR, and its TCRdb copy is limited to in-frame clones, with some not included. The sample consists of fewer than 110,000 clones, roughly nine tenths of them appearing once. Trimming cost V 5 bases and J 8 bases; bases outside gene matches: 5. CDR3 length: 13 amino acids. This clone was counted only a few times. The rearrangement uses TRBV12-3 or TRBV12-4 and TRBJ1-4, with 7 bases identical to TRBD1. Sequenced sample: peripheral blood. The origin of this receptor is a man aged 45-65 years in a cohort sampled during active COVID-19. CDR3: CASSRGQREKLFF. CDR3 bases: TGTGCCAGCAGTCGGGGACAGAGAGAAAAACTGTTTTTT.